This T cell receptor (beta chain) was sequenced during a study of blood T cell repertoires in COVID-19 (dated by TCRdb to 2018 to 2021). Context from the whole study: The collaborator samples originated in the United States, Italy and Spain and spanned the acute and convalescent phases of COVID-19. The prospective study material was composed of cDNA or gDNA derived from T cells, B-cell-depleted T cells, or PBMCs. Subjects who had been exposed to COVID-19, were actively infected with it, or had recovered from it provided the deeply sampled blood TCRbeta repertoires that made up the dataset. The repertoires were released in a freely available public database intended as a resource for research on the immune response to SARS-CoV-2. Samples came from the ongoing ImmuneRACE study (first 160 participants) plus 1,254 subjects from 6 global collaborators. Sample metadata almost always included a de-identified subject ID, COVID-19 status, age in years and sex. Where HLA class I and class II types were available, the types were taken from metadata supplied by the sample provider, not from assay-based typing.

TCRbeta CDR3 regions were amplified from genomic DNA by means of the immunoSEQ Assay, a bias-controlled multiplex PCR. As for how the authors treated the data: The number of nucleated cells in each sample was estimated from the amplification of reference gene primers within the assay. To quantify the absolute abundance of each unique TCRbeta CDR3 rearrangement, sequence reads were collapsed and filtered. For each sample, productive Simpson clonality was calculated by taking the square root of Simpson's diversity index across productive rearrangements. TCRdb re-hosts the immuneACCESS table, in-frame sequences only. Its copies lack some clones; in the studies checked, an unresolved V gene accounts for under half of them, and the cause for the rest is not known. That table supplies the V and J calls and clone size; D and trimming were determined from the DNA. The sample table holds roughly 250,000 clones, of which more than 75% were seen once. The ten biggest clones cover approximately 13% of the sample.

The CDR3, from cysteine to phenylalanine, totals 16 residues. The retained sequence is limited to the CDR3, 48 bases, with the frame set at the first base. At the junction V is shortened by 0 bases and J by 7 bases; bases outside the gene matches: 7. CDR1 and CDR2, per the germline V gene (reference sequence), are PRHDT and FYEKMQ. Collaborating institutions collected whole blood in K2EDTA tubes following their own protocols. For TCRbeta analysis, collaborators shipped samples in one of three forms: frozen whole blood, isolated PBMCs, or DNA extracted from either of those sample types. The full study reports these points: The amount of clinical and demographic metadata varied by source and participant and was provided uncurated.

Comments on this clone: It has no known antigen specificity. No per-base quality is available; no much larger clone lies one base away.

This TCR came from a woman aged 55-69 years with active or convalescent COVID-19. Sequenced sample: peripheral blood. Recombination joined TRBV13 with TRBJ1-4; the junction holds 8 bases that match TRBD1. The CDR3 amino acid sequence is: CASSLGQTGAVEKLFF. At the DNA level, the sequence is TGTGCCAGCAGCTTAGGTCAGACAGGGGCCGTTGAAAAACTGTTTTTT.